This T cell receptor beta chain is drawn from a study of T cell repertoires in ileal Crohn's disease. Across the whole study: 35% were active smokers at surgery; median disease duration was roughly 7.9 years. M0 samples are biopsies from inflamed ileum in the resection specimen. Thiopurines (around 10) or anti-TNF agents (roughly 18) were given postoperatively to about half. The study, taken as a whole, reports: Active smokers at surgery had more clonal expansions than non-smokers.

This sample's time point: inflamed ileum from the surgical specimen. Profiled with immunoSEQ multiplex PCR; TCRdb holds only in-frame clones, not every one. The sample includes around 15,000 clones, roughly 90% seen only once; the top ten take 7.1%. Of note for this clone: The antigen is undetermined.

The CDR3 has 14 residues. Germline V CDR1 and CDR2: SQVTM, ANQGSEA. The V end lost 5 bases, the J end lost 4 bases, and 17 bases lay between the germline ends. The V call is TRBV29-1, the J call TRBJ1-1; perhaps TRBD1 as D (5 bases). The sequenced material came from ileal tissue. The receptor was derived from an adult with Crohn's disease. CDR3 amino acids: CSVTRDVVGTEAFF. CDR3 nucleotides: TGCAGCGTTACCCGGGACGTCGTAGGCACTGAAGCTTTCTTT.